The 9 T cell receptor beta chains below come from one sample, sequenced in a study of cytomegalovirus exposure and HLA in healthy donors. Primers included in the PCR were 60 Vbeta and 13 Jbeta primers. Profiling relied on immunoSEQ multiplex PCR, and the TCRdb table lists in-frame clones only, not all of them. The sample records about 170,000 clones, 65% to 85% being singletons. The sample consisted of PBMCs. Receptor source: a boy between 2 and 10 years old in good health and CMV-seronegative.

The V gene is TRBV5-6, the J gene TRBJ1-2; a possible D gene is TRBD1 (6 bases). The V gene's germline CDR1 is SGHDT and CDR2 YYEEEE. The CDR3 contains 14 residues. Trimming pared 5 bases from V and 4 bases from J, leaving 15 bases between. The CDR3 sequence: CASRQQGAVYGYTF. For the CDR3, the DNA is TGTGCCAGCAGACAACAGGGAGCGGTCTATGGCTACACCTTC.

The chain uses TRBV20-1 and TRBJ1-1; D is uncertain. Germline V lookup: CDR1 DFQATT, CDR2 SNEGSKA (reference sequence). Trimming shortened V by 4 bases and J by 8 bases, and 11 bases separated the two germline ends. This CDR3 contains 11 residues. CDR3 nucleotide sequence: TGCAGTGCTATCCTCGCGTGGGAAGCTTTCTTT. Protein product: CSAILAWEAFF.

The V and J genes are TRBV12-5 and TRBJ2-2, with D tentatively TRBD2 (6 bases). The CDR3 is made up of 15 amino acids. Germline CDR1 reads LGHNT; CDR2 reads FRNRAP. V dropped 0 bases and J dropped 4 bases, with 9 bases sitting between them. The CDR3 nucleotides read TGTGCTAGTGGTTTGGTACCCGGGGGCACCGGGGAGCTGTTTTTT. Translated: CASGLVPGGTGELFF.

This sequence joins TRBV7-9 and TRBJ1-2; D gene uncertain. Germline V gene data show CDR1 as SEHNR and CDR2 as FQNEAQ (reference sequence). The germline V and J ends were trimmed by 2 bases and 4 bases, with 11 bases remaining between them. The CDR3 spans 14 residues. CDR3 sequence (DNA): TGTGCCAGCAGCTTAACCGGAGTAGGCTATGGCTACACCTTC. This translates into CASSLTGVGYGYTF.

The V gene is TRBV6-1, the J gene TRBJ2-5; D is undetermined. V lost 2 bases, J lost 6 bases, and 4 bases lay in between. CDR3 length equals 11 residues. Germline lookup yields CDR1 MNHNS and CDR2 SASEGT. The CDR3 sequence: CASSEWQTQYF. The CDR3 DNA is TGTGCCAGCAGTGAATGGCAGACCCAGTACTTC.

DNA for the CDR3: TGTGCCAGTAGGACAGGGGGCGCGGGCACCGGGGAGCTGTTTTTT. Translated, it gives CASRTGGAGTGELFF. The chain couples TRBV19 to TRBJ2-2; 10 bases are a match to TRBD1. Germline CDR1 and CDR2: LNHDA and SQIVND (reference sequence). J lost 4 bases, V lost 6 bases, and 5 bases had no gene match. This CDR3 has 15 residues.

This chain links TRBV5-8 with TRBJ2-3; 7 bases line up with TRBD1. The V segment lost 5 bases and the J segment 0 bases; nucleotides outside the gene matches: 9. Germline values: CDR1 SGHTS, CDR2 YDEGEE. This CDR3 spans 16 amino acids. The CDR3 bases are TGTGCCAGCAGGAACCCAGGGGGTTATAGCACAGATACGCAGTATTTT. Its protein product is CASRNPGGYSTDTQYF.

V gene TRBV11-2 combines with J gene TRBJ1-4, with D possibly matching TRBD1 (6 bases). The CDR3 contains 16 residues. Germline CDR1 is SGHAT and CDR2 is FQNNGV. The ends were cut back, 3 bases at V and 0 bases at J, with 11 bases in the middle. CDR3 nucleotides: TGTGCCAGCAGCTTCGGACAGTTCTCAACTAATGAAAAACTGTTTTTT. Translated, it gives CASSFGQFSTNEKLFF. Full variable domain (missing parts from reference TRBV11-2 and TRBJ1-4): EAGVAQSPRYKIIEKRQSVAFWCNPISGHATLYWYQQILGQGPKLLIQFQNNGVVDDSQLPKDRFSAERLKGVDSTLKIQPAKLEDSAVYLCASSFGQFSTNEKLFFGSGTQLSVL.

This clone was seen only once. The rearrangement uses TRBV5-1 and TRBJ2-3, with 9 bases matching TRBD2. Germline trimming cut 7 bases from V and 4 bases from J; bases unmatched to any gene: 13. Germline loops: CDR1 SGHRS, CDR2 YFSETQ. The CDR3 is 16 amino acids. The DNA of the CDR3 is TGCGCCAGCGACGCCCTAGCGGGGAGGGGCGCAGATACGCAGTATTTT. Protein sequence: CASDALAGRGADTQYF.